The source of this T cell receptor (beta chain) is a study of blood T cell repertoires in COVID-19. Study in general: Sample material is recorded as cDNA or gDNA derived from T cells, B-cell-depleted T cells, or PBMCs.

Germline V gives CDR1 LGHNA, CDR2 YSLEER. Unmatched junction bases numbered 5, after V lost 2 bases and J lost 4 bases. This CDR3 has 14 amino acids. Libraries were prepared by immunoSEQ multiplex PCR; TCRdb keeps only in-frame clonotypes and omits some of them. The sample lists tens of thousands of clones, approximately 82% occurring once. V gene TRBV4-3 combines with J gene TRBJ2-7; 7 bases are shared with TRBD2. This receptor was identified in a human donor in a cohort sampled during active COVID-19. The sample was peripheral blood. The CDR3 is CASSQTALAYEQYF. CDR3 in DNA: TGCGCCAGCAGCCAAACTGCACTAGCGTACGAGCAGTACTTC.